A selection of T cell receptor beta chains follows, all from one sample in a study of identical twins. TCRdb reprocessed the 5' RACE reads via MiXCR and lists one record per CDR3 protein. The table lists some 250,000 distinct CDR3 sequences, 6% to 7% of them singletons. The data were also submitted as part of a second study, on T cells expressing NK-cell markers.

The sequencing sample was made of CD8+ T cells sorted from blood. The source is a woman aged 18-29 years in good health. Both conserved end residues are part of each CDR3. The order of the fields is clone size, J gene, D gene, V gene, CDR3 DNA, CDR3 protein. The D gene is left open where the match is weak. Size is stated for part of the rows, as once, few or many counts, or as a class when the clone is expanded.

NA TRBJ1-3 NA TRBV12-3/TRBV12-4 TGTGCCAGCACCACACAGGGATTTGGAAACACCATATATTTT CASTTQGFGNTIYF
many TRBJ2-7 TRBD1 TRBV7-9 TGTGCCACCATTCGGGACAGTTCCTACGAGCAGTACTTC CATIRDSSYEQYF
NA TRBJ1-2 NA TRBV4-2 TGTGCCAGCAGCCAGTCACTTACTAACTATGGCTACACCTTC CASSQSLTNYGYTF
many TRBJ2-7 TRBD2 TRBV6-1 TGTGCCAGCACCCATAGCGGGAGCTCCTACGAGCAGTACTTC CASTHSGSSYEQYF
NA TRBJ2-3 NA TRBV5-1 TGCGCCAGCAGCCCTGGACCACACACAGATACGCAGTATTTT CASSPGPHTDTQYF
NA TRBJ1-1 NA TRBV7-8 TGTGCCAGCAGCTTCACTCTTATACAGAGCACTGAAGCTTTCTTT CASSFTLIQSTEAFF
NA TRBJ2-7 NA TRBV27 TGTGCCAGCTCCGTTGGTGGGCTCGAGCAGTACTTC CASSVGGLEQYF
NA TRBJ2-1 NA TRBV15 TGTGCCACCAGCAAGGGGGGGATCCTGAGCTCCTACAATGAGCAGTTCTTC CATSKGGILSSYNEQFF
NA TRBJ2-2 NA TRBV11-2 TGTGCCAGCAGCTTAGTAGGAAACACCGGGGAGCTGTTTTTT CASSLVGNTGELFF
NA TRBJ2-1 NA TRBV3-1 TGTGCCAGCAGCCAAGCGGTCCGATCCTACAATGAGCAGTTCTTC CASSQAVRSYNEQFF
few TRBJ1-1 NA TRBV2 TGTGCCAGCAGTGAGATCGGCACCTCGGGCACTGAAGCTTTCTTT CASSEIGTSGTEAFF
many TRBJ1-2 NA TRBV27 TGTGCCAGCGGGAAGTCCGCCCATGGCTACACCTTC CASGKSAHGYTF
many TRBJ2-2 NA TRBV6-2/TRBV6-3 TGTGCCAGCAGGTCCGTCGGGGAGCTGTTTTTT CASRSVGELFF
few TRBJ2-7 NA TRBV15 TGTGCCACCAGCAGAGCGGGACTTTTAAACGAGCAGTACTTC CATSRAGLLNEQYF
few TRBJ2-3 NA TRBV4-1 TGCGCCAGCAGCCAAGTGGTGGGGGAGGATACGCAGTATTTT CASSQVVGEDTQYF
NA TRBJ2-1 TRBD2 TRBV9 TGTGCCAGCAGCGTAGGGCTAGCGGGGGTTCGTGAGCAGTTCTTC CASSVGLAGVREQFF
many TRBJ1-4 NA TRBV7-9 TGTGCCAGCAGCTTAGTGGGGTTCAACGAAAAACTGTTTTTT CASSLVGFNEKLFF
NA TRBJ2-1 NA TRBV4-3 TGCGCCAGCAGCCAAGTTCTAGCGAGGGGCAATGAGCAGTTCTTC CASSQVLARGNEQFF
NA TRBJ2-7 NA TRBV9 TGTGCCAGCAGCGTAGGGGGGGCCCTTCTAGGCGAGCAGTACTTC CASSVGGALLGEQYF
few TRBJ2-2 NA TRBV10-2 TGCGCCAGCAGTGAGTGGTCAACCGGGGAGCTGTTTTTT CASSEWSTGELFF
NA TRBJ2-1 TRBD2 TRBV7-9 TGTGCCAGCAGCCCGGGACTAGCGGGAGTCGATGAGCAGTTCTTC CASSPGLAGVDEQFF
few TRBJ2-5 NA TRBV6-1 TGTGCCAGCAGCTCCAGACAGTTTTCGAAGGAAGAGACCCAGTACTTC CASSSRQFSKEETQYF